Listed below are T cell receptor beta chains from one sample, sequenced in a study of cytomegalovirus exposure and HLA in healthy donors. Only in-frame clones appear in the TCRdb table, and some are missing; sequencing was by immunoSEQ multiplex PCR. The sample shows some 140,000 clones, 80% of them seen only once. Specimen: PBMCs. The receptors come from a man aged 25 to 45 in good health. CDR3s include the opening cysteine and the closing phenylalanine or tryptophan. The D gene is left open where the match is weak. Clone size, where shown, is once, few, many, or a class for clones that have expanded.

clone_size,d_call,v_call,j_call,cdr3_nt,cdr3_aa
-,-,TRBV7-2,TRBJ1-1,TGTGCCAGCAGCAGAGAGGTCGGTAAAGCTTTCTTT,CASSREVGKAFF
-,TRBD2,TRBV7-9,TRBJ2-1,TGTGCCAGCAGCTCCTACCAGGGGACTAGCGGGAACAATGAGCAGTTCTTC,CASSSYQGTSGNNEQFF
-,TRBD1,TRBV27,TRBJ2-7,TGTGCCAGCAGTTCCTGGACAGGGGACGAGCAGTACTTC,CASSSWTGDEQYF
-,TRBD1,TRBV5-6,TRBJ1-1,TGTGCCAGCGACAGGGGGTTCGGGACTGAAGCTTTCTTT,CASDRGFGTEAFF
-,-,TRBV25-1,TRBJ2-3,TGTGCCAGCAGTGAATATCAGGCCCGCACAGATACGCAGTATTTT,CASSEYQARTDTQYF
-,-,TRBV19,TRBJ1-5,TGTGCCAGTAGTATTATGGCGGAGTGGGAGGGGTATAGCAATCAGCCCCAGCATTTT,CASSIMAEWEGYSNQPQHF
-,-,TRBV28,TRBJ2-3,TGTGCCAGCAGCCCTTCAGTTGGGAGAGATACGCAGTATTTT,CASSPSVGRDTQYF
-,-,TRBV7-3,TRBJ2-1,TGTCCACTTACCCGGGACATCGTAAATGTGCAGTTCTTC,CPLTRDIVNVQFF
-,TRBD2,TRBV4-2,TRBJ2-1,TGTGCCAGCAGCCAGGGCCTAGCGGGAGTCTCCTACAATGAGCAGTTCTTC,CASSQGLAGVSYNEQFF
-,TRBD1,TRBV5-4,TRBJ2-7,TGTGCCAGCAGCTTGGGACAGGGGGCCTACGAGCAGTACTTC,CASSLGQGAYEQYF
few,TRBD2,TRBV6-1,TRBJ2-1,TGTGCCAGCGGTGGTGGGGACTATTACAATGAGCAGTTCTTC,CASGGGDYYNEQFF
-,TRBD1,TRBV28,TRBJ1-4,TGTGCCAGCAGCTCCTCAGGGGGCGCTAATGAAAAACTGTTTTTT,CASSSSGGANEKLFF
-,TRBD1,TRBV7-9,TRBJ1-5,TGTGCCAGCAGCCCTTGGACAGGGGGAATCAGCAATCAGCCCCAGCATTTT,CASSPWTGGISNQPQHF
-,TRBD2,TRBV5-1,TRBJ2-3,TGCGCCAGCAGCTTGGTTAGCGGGAGAGGCTCAGATACGCAGTATTTT,CASSLVSGRGSDTQYF
-,-,TRBV6-6,TRBJ2-7,TGTGCCAGCAGTACACCGGGACTCCTTTACGAGCAGTACTTC,CASSTPGLLYEQYF
-,TRBD2,TRBV5-1,TRBJ2-1,TGCGCCAGCAGCTTACACGGGAGGTCGGAGGATGAGCAGTTCTTC,CASSLHGRSEDEQFF
-,TRBD2,TRBV6-5,TRBJ2-1,TGTGCCAGCAGTCTAGAGGGAGGGGAATACAATGAGCAGTTCTTC,CASSLEGGEYNEQFF
-,-,TRBV11-2,TRBJ1-2,TGTGCCAGCAGCTACCTGGGGGGTCCGAACTATGGCTACACCTTC,CASSYLGGPNYGYTF
-,-,TRBV27,TRBJ2-5,TGTGCCAGCAGTTTATTTACCGGGGAGACCCAGTACTTC,CASSLFTGETQYF
-,-,TRBV4-1,TRBJ2-1,TGCGCCAGCAGCCACAATCCTGGACCGCCGGCCTTAGCAAGAGGGAATGAGCAGTTCTTC,CASSHNPGPPALARGNEQFF
few,-,TRBV30,TRBJ2-3,TGTGCCTGGAGTCTAGGCAGAACTAGCACAGATACGCAGTATTTT,CAWSLGRTSTDTQYF
-,-,TRBV21-1,TRBJ2-7,TGTGCCAGCAGCGCCCGAGTCCGGGAGGCAGCCTACGAGCAGTACTTC,CASSARVREAAYEQYF
-,-,TRBV27,TRBJ1-2,TGTGCCAGCAGTTCAAGCTTAAACTATGGCTACACCTTC,CASSSSLNYGYTF
few,TRBD2,TRBV7-6,TRBJ2-1,TGTGCCAGCAGCTTCAACTTCGGCGGGAGCTCCTACAATGAGCAGTTCTTC,CASSFNFGGSSYNEQFF
once,TRBD2,TRBV27,TRBJ2-7,TGTGCCAGCAGCCCCTCTTCGGGGGGGGCCTACGAGCAGTACTTC,CASSPSSGGAYEQYF
-,TRBD2,TRBV6-1,TRBJ2-5,TGTGCCAGCAGGCGGACAGCGGGGGGGGCCCAGTACTTC,CASRRTAGGAQYF
once,TRBD1,TRBV7-2,TRBJ2-4,TGTGCCAGCTCTATCGCGGCAGGGGGCTTTGGTTACTTC,CASSIAAGGFGYF
-,-,TRBV7-9,TRBJ1-2,TGTTCCAGCAGCTTAGAGATACCAGCGGGCCGGCCGGGGGATGGCTACACCTTC,CSSSLEIPAGRPGDGYTF
-,TRBD2,TRBV25-1,TRBJ2-7,TGTGCCAGCAGTGAGCCCGGGACTAGCGAGCAGTACTTC,CASSEPGTSEQYF
-,TRBD2,TRBV5-1,TRBJ2-3,TGCGCCAGCAGCTTGGCTTCCGGGAGGGGCACAGATACGCAGTATTTT,CASSLASGRGTDTQYF
-,-,TRBV7-3,TRBJ2-2,TGTGCCAGCAGCTTAAGCGGGACGTACACCGGGGAGCTGTTTTTT,CASSLSGTYTGELFF
-,-,TRBV27,TRBJ1-3,TGTGCCAGCAGTGTGAGGACTGGAAACACCATATATTTT,CASSVRTGNTIYF
-,TRBD2,TRBV10-1,TRBJ2-2,TGCGCCAGCAGTGTGGGGGGACTAGCGGGTGGAACCGGGGAGCTGTTTTTT,CASSVGGLAGGTGELFF
-,-,TRBV10-3,TRBJ1-2,TGTGCCATCAGTGAAGACAGGAACTATGGCTACACCTTC,CAISEDRNYGYTF
-,-,TRBV7-2,TRBJ2-2,TGTGCCAGCAGCGGACGACTTGGGCGGGAGAACACCGGGGAGCTGTTTTTT,CASSGRLGRENTGELFF
-,-,TRBV9,TRBJ2-1,TGTGCCAGCAGCGTAGGAACGGGGGATGAGCAGTTCTTC,CASSVGTGDEQFF
-,TRBD2,TRBV14,TRBJ2-7,TGTGCCAGCAGCCAAGATTTACTAGCGGGCGAGCAGTACTTC,CASSQDLLAGEQYF
-,-,TRBV6-5,TRBJ1-1,TGTGCCAGCAGTTACTCGACCCGGGGGGGAACTGAAGCTTTCTTT,CASSYSTRGGTEAFF
-,TRBD1,TRBV7-2,TRBJ2-5,TGTGCCAGCAGCTTAACTGGACAGGGGGCTGTAGAGACCCAGTACTTC,CASSLTGQGAVETQYF
-,TRBD2,TRBV5-5,TRBJ2-4,TGTGCCAGCAGCTTCCGGACTAGCGGAGGTATTCAGTACTTC,CASSFRTSGGIQYF
-,TRBD2,TRBV18,TRBJ2-2,TGTGCCAGCCCAAAGCCAGCGGGGATGAACACCGGGGAGCTGTTTTTT,CASPKPAGMNTGELFF
-,-,TRBV27,TRBJ2-7,TGTGCCAGCAAACCCGGGACACCGACGGTTGAGCAGTACTTC,CASKPGTPTVEQYF
-,-,TRBV10-3,TRBJ2-7,TGTGCCATCAGTGTCAGGGGGGCCGACCACGAGCAGTACTTC,CAISVRGADHEQYF
-,-,TRBV10-1,TRBJ2-7,TGCGCCAGCAGTGTGGACACCTCACCCTACGAGCAGTACTTC,CASSVDTSPYEQYF
few,TRBD1,TRBV19,TRBJ1-2,TGTGCCAGTAGTCTCGGGACAGCAAATAACTATGGCTACACCTTC,CASSLGTANNYGYTF
-,-,TRBV18,TRBJ1-3,TGTGCCAGCTCACCACCGGAGGGGCGACGGGATCCTGGAAACACCATATATTTT,CASSPPEGRRDPGNTIYF
-,-,TRBV30,TRBJ1-5,TGTGCCTGGAGTGTACTTCGTGAGGGCAGTGCGGGCAATCAGCCTCAGCATTTT,CAWSVLREGSAGNQPQHF
-,TRBD1,TRBV6-4,TRBJ2-7,TGTGCCAGCAGTGAAAGGGGGACAGGGTCCTACGAGCAGTACTTC,CASSERGTGSYEQYF
-,TRBD1,TRBV25-1,TRBJ2-1,TGTGCCAGCACCCTAAGTGGACAGGGGGCCGCGACGTGGGAGCAGTTCTTC,CASTLSGQGAATWEQFF
-,-,TRBV19,TRBJ2-7,TGTGCCAGTAGTACCCCCGGACAGAGAACCGAGCAGTACTTC,CASSTPGQRTEQYF
-,TRBD1,TRBV5-1,TRBJ1-1,TGCGCCAGCAGCATCGGACAGGGCTTGACTGAAGCTTTCTTT,CASSIGQGLTEAFF
-,TRBD2,TRBV9,TRBJ2-3,TGTGCCAGCAGTCGTGGGCTAGCGGCCGTCACAGATACGCAGTATTTT,CASSRGLAAVTDTQYF